The 21 T cell receptor beta chains below were found in one sample sequenced in a study of blood T cell repertoires in COVID-19. Clones were read by immunoSEQ multiplex PCR, and TCRdb kept only the in-frame ones, dropping some. The table has hundreds of thousands of clones, about nine tenths seen once. Sample: peripheral blood. The receptors originated from a man in his late teens or twenties with active or convalescent COVID-19.

The J gene is TRBJ1-2, the V gene TRBV2, with a weak D call TRBD1 (5 bases). The germline V gene has CDR1 SNHLY and CDR2 FYNNEI. The CDR3 extends over 14 amino acids. Trimming removed 1 base from V and 8 bases from J, with 14 bases in between. CDR3 nucleotides: TGTGCCAGCAGTGAAGTGAGGCAGGGAAGGGGCTACACCTTC. This translates into CASSEVRQGRGYTF.

The chain links TRBV6-5 to TRBJ2-1, with a tentative D call TRBD1 (6 bases). The germline V and J ends were trimmed by 0 bases and 4 bases, with 13 bases remaining between them. Germline assignment: CDR1 MNHEY and CDR2 SVGAGI. This CDR3 has 16 amino acids. The CDR3 region has the DNA TGTGCCAGCAGTTACTCTCGGGCAGGGGTGTACAATGAGCAGTTCTTC. Its translation: CASSYSRAGVYNEQFF.

Remarks on this clone: In the same sample, other DNA sequences code for this CDR3. The chain employs TRBV18 and TRBJ1-1, with D maybe TRBD1 (5 bases). This CDR3 comprises 14 residues. The germline V and J ends were trimmed by 1 base and 0 bases, with 6 bases remaining between them. Germline CDR1 KGHSH, CDR2 LQKENI. The DNA of the CDR3 is TGTGCCAGCTCACCACAGGGGTTGAACACTGAAGCTTTCTTT. Amino acids: CASSPQGLNTEAFF.

The rearrangement links TRBV7-6 to TRBJ2-1, with TRBD2 identical over 9 bases. Germline CDR1 is SGHVS and CDR2 is FNYEAQ. The CDR3 extends over 15 amino acids. J gave up 2 bases and V 3 bases, and 2 bases lay outside the gene matches. In DNA, the CDR3 is TGTGCCAGCAGCTTTAGCGGGAGTACCTACAATGAGCAGTTCTTC. This translates into CASSFSGSTYNEQFF.

The chain couples TRBV18 to TRBJ1-5, with a tentative D call TRBD1 (5 bases). V lost 4 bases and J 2 bases, leaving 15 bases between the germline ends. The CDR3 extends over 16 amino acids. Germline CDR1 KGHSH, CDR2 LQKENI. CDR3 sequence reads: CASSLVREYGNQPQHF. CDR3 nucleotides: TGTGCCAGCTCACTTGTCAGGGAATATGGCAATCAGCCCCAGCATTTT. Complete variable domain (other parts from reference TRBV18 and TRBJ1-5): NAGVMQNPRHLVRRRGQEARLRCSPMKGHSHVYWYRQLPEEGLKFMVYLQKENIIDESGMPKERFSAEFPKEGPSILRIQQVVRGDSAAYFCASSLVREYGNQPQHFGDGTRLSIL.

The V gene is TRBV4-1, the J gene TRBJ2-7, with 8 bases fitting TRBD2. The V segment lost 0 bases and the J segment 3 bases; nucleotides outside the gene matches: 7. This CDR3 is 16 amino acids long. CDR1 and CDR2 from the germline V gene are MGHRA and YSYEKL. CDR3 DNA sequence: TGCGCCAGCAGCCAAGATCAACTAGCGGCACGCTACGAGCAGTACTTC. Translated, it gives CASSQDQLAARYEQYF.

The chain has TRBV27 and TRBJ1-1; tentatively, D is TRBD1 (6 bases). V was pared by 5 bases and J by 1 base, with 20 bases between. This CDR3 is 17 amino acids long. Germline loops: CDR1 MNHEY, CDR2 SMNVEV (reference sequence). In nucleotides, the CDR3 is TGTGCCAGCAGTAGTTTAGGGGGAGGGGCCAAGAACACTGAAGCTTTCTTT. The encoded protein is CASSSLGGGAKNTEAFF.

This chain links TRBV5-1 with TRBJ1-1, with TRBD1 matching 11 bases. V shed 3 bases, J shed 6 bases, and the junction held 1 base outside the gene matches. The CDR3 covers 13 residues. Germline CDR1 SGHRS, CDR2 YFSETQ. CDR3 nucleotides: TGCGCCAGCAGCTGGGGACAGGGGGCTGAAGCTTTCTTT. The encoded protein is CASSWGQGAEAFF.

V usage is TRBV12-3 or TRBV12-4 and J usage is TRBJ2-1; no definite D call. Trimming took 5 bases from V and 6 from J, leaving 2 bases between them. The CDR3 spans 10 residues. CDR3 coding DNA: TGTGCCAGCAGTCGCAATGAGCAGTTCTTC. Residues: CASSRNEQFF.

For the CDR3, the DNA is TGTGCCAGCTTTGACGGGACTAGCAACAGACAAGAGACCCAGTACTTC. This encodes CASFDGTSNRQETQYF. This chain links TRBV7-9 with TRBJ2-5; 9 nucleotides align to TRBD2. Per germline, CDR1 SEHNR and CDR2 FQNEAQ (reference sequence). Germline trimming cut 8 bases from V and 2 bases from J; bases unmatched to any gene: 12. This CDR3 is built from 16 residues.

The chain carries TRBV12-3 or TRBV12-4 and TRBJ1-1; 7 bases are shared with TRBD1. The CDR3 covers 13 residues. V gave up 11 bases and J gave up 4 bases; unmatched junction bases: 10. The CDR3 spells CAVQGSRFTEAFF. CDR3 nucleotides: TGTGCCGTACAGGGGTCTCGATTCACTGAAGCTTTCTTT.

The V and J genes are TRBV7-9 and TRBJ1-4; D may be TRBD1 (6 bases). The CDR3 contains 15 residues. V lost 5 bases to trimming and J lost 8 bases, with 18 bases between them. Germline CDR1 SEHNR, CDR2 FQNEAQ (reference sequence). CDR3 region: CASSIGQSLGEKLFF. CDR3 coding DNA: TGTGCCAGCAGCATAGGACAGAGTCTGGGCGAAAAACTGTTTTTT.

The chain couples TRBV12-5 to TRBJ2-1; 12 bases fit TRBD1. Germline lookup yields CDR1 LGHNT and CDR2 FRNRAP. The ends lost 3 bases at V and 8 bases at J; junction bases unmatched: 5. The length of the CDR3 is 15 residues. The CDR3 DNA reads TGTGCTAGTGGTTTCGGGACAGGGGGCATGGATGAGCAGTTCTTC. Translating it yields CASGFGTGGMDEQFF.

The gene calls are TRBV9 and TRBJ1-2; tentatively, D is TRBD1 (6 bases). Trimming left V 0 bases short and J 5 bases short, with 8 bases between. The CDR3 sequence is 13 residues long. Germline lookup yields CDR1 SGDLS and CDR2 YYNGEE. CDR3 in DNA: TGTGCCAGCAGCGTAGATGGACAGTATGGCTACACCTTC. This translates into CASSVDGQYGYTF.

The gene calls are TRBV28 and TRBJ2-2; 9 positions agree with TRBD1. Germline values: CDR1 MDHEN, CDR2 SYDVKM. Trimming took 8 bases from V and 4 from J; bases not matched to a gene: 2. The CDR3 is 13 amino acids. CDR3 DNA: TGTGCCAGCCGGGACAGGGTCACCGGGGAGCTGTTTTTT. Translation: CASRDRVTGELFF.

This clone was found a few times. The genes are TRBV19 and TRBJ1-6; a weak D match, TRBD1 (6 bases). Between the trimmed V and J ends, which lost 3 bases and 14 bases, there was a span of 17 bases. The length of the CDR3 is 14 residues. CDR1 LNHDA and CDR2 SQIVND come from the germline V gene (reference sequence). CDR3 region: CASSIFEGDRSLHF. DNA of the CDR3: TGTGCCAGTAGTATTTTTGAAGGTGACAGGTCCCTCCACTTT.

The V and J genes are TRBV28 and TRBJ1-1; 8 bases are shared with TRBD1. The V gene's germline CDR1 is MDHEN and CDR2 SYDVKM. This CDR3 region has 15 residues. J gave up 5 bases and V 1 base, and 6 bases lay outside the gene matches. Here the CDR3 DNA reads TGTGCCAGCAGTTTATCCTCAGGGGGCGTTACTGAAGCTTTCTTT. Protein: CASSLSSGGVTEAFF.

The CDR3 DNA reads TGTGCCAGCAGCTTATGGGACAAGAACACTGAAGCTTTCTTT. It translates to CASSLWDKNTEAFF. This sequence joins TRBV11-2 and TRBJ1-1; possible D gene TRBD1, 6 bases. Germline CDR1 and CDR2: SGHAT and FQNNGV. Trimming left V 2 bases short and J 1 base short, with 8 bases between. The CDR3 consists of 14 residues.

The CDR3 DNA reads as TGTGCCAGTAGTAGGACAAGGGAAGCTTTCTTT. Translating gives CASSRTREAFF. The chain carries TRBV19 and TRBJ1-1; D is possibly TRBD1 (5 bases). There are 11 residues in the CDR3. CDR1 is LNHDA and CDR2 is SQIVND in the germline V gene (reference sequence). V lost 4 bases to trimming and J lost 8 bases, with 8 bases between them. The variable domain in full, with the rest retrieved from reference TRBV19 and TRBJ1-1, is DGGITQSPKYLFRKEGQNVTLSCEQNLNHDAMYWYRQDPGQGLRLIYYSQIVNDFQKGDIAEGYSVSREKKESFPLTVTSAQKNPTAFYLCASSRTREAFFGQGTRLTVV.

The chain employs TRBV6-2 or TRBV6-3 and TRBJ1-2; D may be TRBD1 (5 bases). CDR3 length: 16 amino acids. Germline V gives CDR1 MNHEY, CDR2 SVGEGT. The V gene lost 8 bases and the J gene lost 5 bases, with 24 bases spanning the gap. The CDR3 nucleotides are TGTGCCAGCGGTTTGGGGCTGACGTCGAAAACATATGGCTACACCTTC. Amino acid sequence: CASGLGLTSKTYGYTF.

The table lists this clone with a few counts. The V call is TRBV5-6, the J call TRBJ2-3; D not certain. Germline V gives CDR1 SGHDT, CDR2 YYEEEE. The CDR3 is made up of 14 amino acids. The V end was cut by 4 bases, the J end by 5 bases, with 14 bases between. CDR3 in DNA: TGTGCCAGCAGCCCGACACCCCTGGGAGATACGCAGTATTTT. It yields the protein CASSPTPLGDTQYF.